The subject of this entry is one T cell receptor (beta chain). The target antigen is unknown. This CDR3 has 17 residues. Germline trimming cut 3 bases from V and 6 bases from J; bases unmatched to any gene: 9. Per the germline V gene, CDR1 is MDHEN and CDR2 is SYDVKM. Assay: immunoSEQ multiplex PCR; the TCRdb copy retains only in-frame clones and omits some. This table holds about 82,000 clones, 75% to 95% found once. This specimen belongs to a study of OX40 agonist ivuxolimab in advanced cancers. About the research overall: Patients got intravenous ivuxolimab at 0.01 to 10 mg/kg every 2 weeks. Findings and limits, study-wide: The CD4+ and CD8+ T cells in the blood had expanded clonally by week 6 at 0.1 to 3.0 mg/kg. Expanded clones were, on average, more numerous in CD8+ T cells than in CD4+. Some patients who did not respond also had low normalized T-cell clonal expansion.

The clonotype comes from an adult with an advanced solid tumor such as melanoma, head and neck, liver or kidney cancer. This chain joins TRBV28 and TRBJ1-5, with 12 bases lining up with TRBD1. Sample: CD4+ or CD8+ T cells sorted from blood, taken in a trial of the OX40 agonist ivuxolimab. The CDR3: CASSFPAGQGARQPQHF. The CDR3 DNA reads TGTGCCAGCAGTTTCCCAGCGGGACAGGGGGCCCGTCAGCCCCAGCATTTT.